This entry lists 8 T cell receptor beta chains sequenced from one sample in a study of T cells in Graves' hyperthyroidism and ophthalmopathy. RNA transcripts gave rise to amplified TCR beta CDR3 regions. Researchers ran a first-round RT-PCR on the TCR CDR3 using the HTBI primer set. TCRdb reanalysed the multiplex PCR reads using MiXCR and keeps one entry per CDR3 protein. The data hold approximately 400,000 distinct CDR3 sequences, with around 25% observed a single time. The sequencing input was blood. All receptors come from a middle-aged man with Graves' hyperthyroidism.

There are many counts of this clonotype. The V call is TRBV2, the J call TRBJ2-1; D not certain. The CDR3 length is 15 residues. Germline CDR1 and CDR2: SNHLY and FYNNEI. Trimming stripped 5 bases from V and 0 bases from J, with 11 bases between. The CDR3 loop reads CASSLVPLSYNEQFF. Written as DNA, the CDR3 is TGTGCCAGCAGTTTAGTTCCCCTCTCCTACAATGAGCAGTTCTTC.

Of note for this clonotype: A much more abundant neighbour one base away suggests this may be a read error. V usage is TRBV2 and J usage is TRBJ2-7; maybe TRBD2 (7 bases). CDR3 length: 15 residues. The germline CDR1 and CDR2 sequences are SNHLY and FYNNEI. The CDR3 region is CASSGGGSASYERYF. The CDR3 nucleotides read TGTGCCAGCAGTGGCGGGGGCTCCGCCTCCTACGAGCGGTACTTC.

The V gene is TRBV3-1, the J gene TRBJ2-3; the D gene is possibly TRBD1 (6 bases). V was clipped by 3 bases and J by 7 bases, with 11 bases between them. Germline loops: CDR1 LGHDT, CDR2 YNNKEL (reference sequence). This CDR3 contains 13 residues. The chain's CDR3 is CASSHAGVYTQYF. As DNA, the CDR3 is TGTGCCAGCAGCCACGCAGGGGTTTATACGCAGTATTTT.

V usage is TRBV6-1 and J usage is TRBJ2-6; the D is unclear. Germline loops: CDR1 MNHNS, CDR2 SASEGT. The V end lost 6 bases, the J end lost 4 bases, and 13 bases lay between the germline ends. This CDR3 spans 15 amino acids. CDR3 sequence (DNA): TGTGCCAGCAGCGCGTCCCCCTCGGGGGCCAACGTCCTGACTTTC. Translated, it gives CASSASPSGANVLTF.

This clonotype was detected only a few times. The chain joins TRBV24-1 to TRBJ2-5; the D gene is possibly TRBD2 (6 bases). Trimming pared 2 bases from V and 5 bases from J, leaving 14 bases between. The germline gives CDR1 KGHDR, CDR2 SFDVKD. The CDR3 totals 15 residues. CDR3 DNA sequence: TGTGCCACCAGTGATTCTGGGGGGAAGGAGGAGACCCAGTACTTC. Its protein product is CATSDSGGKEETQYF.

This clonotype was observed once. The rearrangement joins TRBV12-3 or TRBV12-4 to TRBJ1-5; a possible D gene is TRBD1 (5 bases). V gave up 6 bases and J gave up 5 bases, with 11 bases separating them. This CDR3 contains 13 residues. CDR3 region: CASRTDRDQPQHF. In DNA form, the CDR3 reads TGTGCCAGCAGAACAGACAGAGATCAGCCCCAGCATTTT.

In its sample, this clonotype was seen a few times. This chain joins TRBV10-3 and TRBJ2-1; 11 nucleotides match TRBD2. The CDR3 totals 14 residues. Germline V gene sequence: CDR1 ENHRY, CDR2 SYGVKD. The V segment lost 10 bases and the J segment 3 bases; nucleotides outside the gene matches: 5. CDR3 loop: CASGLAGGYNEQFF. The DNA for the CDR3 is TGTGCCAGCGGACTAGCGGGCGGCTACAATGAGCAGTTCTTC.

The CDR3 DNA is TGCAGTGCTAGCGGCGGGATGTTCAGTCCAGATACGCAGTATTTT. It encodes CSASGGMFSPDTQYF. This sequence joins TRBV20-1 and TRBJ2-3, with D possibly TRBD2 on 6 matching bases. Germline CDR1 is DFQATT and CDR2 is SNEGSKA (reference sequence). The CDR3 runs 15 residues. Trimming removed 3 bases from V and 4 bases from J, with 17 bases in between.